This record looks at one T cell receptor (beta chain) sequence and its context. Its matching antigen is unknown. Trimming took off 4 bases at V and 0 bases at J, with 10 bases between the two ends. The CDR3 runs 14 residues. CDR1 is SGHDT, CDR2 YYEEEE, per germline. This sample was included in a study of CD8 T cell repertoires and HIV-1 epitope variants. TCRdb's copy holds only in-frame clones and misses some; the assay was immunoSEQ multiplex PCR. The data show some 6,000 clones, 65% to 75% seen once. The sequence derives from a male donor with HIV. The chain links TRBV5-6 to TRBJ1-1; D gene ambiguous. Sequences were obtained from cultured CD8+ T cells derived from PBMCs. For the CDR3, the DNA is TGTGCCAGCAGCGATACCGGGGTGAACACTGAAGCTTTCTTT. Translation gives CASSDTGVNTEAFF.